Below, 14 T cell receptor beta chains from the same sample are listed, as sequenced in a study of response to subunit inactivated influenza vaccine (dated by TCRdb to the late 2010s). Library construction relied on RT-PCR. The run used an Illumina HiSeq 2500. TCRdb itself trimmed the public reads at Q25 with fastp, ran MiXCR and retained productive beta chains. Entries are consolidated by CDR3 protein sequence, retaining the most common genes and DNA. Within this sample are approximately 530,000 distinct CDR3 sequences, with approximately 7.7% of them counted one time only. Of the sample, under 15% is held by the ten largest clones. The material sequenced was PBMCs from blood, taken roughly 24 months after vaccination. These receptors all come from a man aged 45-69 years who received an inactivated influenza vaccine. Donor details come from another sample of the same person, matched by shared clones.

This clonotype occurred a few times. This rearrangement joins TRBV14 to TRBJ2-3; D is unresolved. From germline, CDR1 is SGHDN and CDR2 FVKESK. V lost 5 bases to trimming and J lost 0 bases, with 12 bases between them. CDR3 length: 15 residues. The CDR3 region is CASSARRISTDTQYF. CDR3 coding DNA: TGTGCCAGCAGCGCACGGAGAATCAGCACAGATACGCAGTATTTT.

The chain links TRBV10-3 to TRBJ1-2; tentatively, D is TRBD1 (6 bases). With 4 bases removed from V and 2 bases from J, the gap between germline ends came to 8 bases. Germline CDR1 and CDR2: ENHRY and SYGVKD. The CDR3 extends over 13 amino acids. CDR3 residues: CAISGTGNYGYTF. CDR3 in DNA: TGTGCCATCAGTGGAACAGGGAACTATGGCTACACCTTC.

The chain is built from TRBV3-1 and TRBJ1-3; 8 bases align to TRBD1. Germline values: CDR1 LGHDT, CDR2 YNNKEL (reference sequence). J lost 2 bases, V lost 5 bases, and 5 bases had no gene match. This CDR3 is built from 15 residues. CDR3 in amino acids: CASSEMDRAGNTIYF. CDR3 DNA sequence: TGTGCCAGCAGCGAGATGGACAGGGCTGGAAACACCATATATTTT.

This clonotype was counted only a few times. CDR3 residues: CASSRGAGGSYYGYTF. The CDR3 DNA follows: TGTGCCAGCAGCCGTGGGGCAGGGGGCTCTTACTATGGCTACACCTTC. The rearrangement uses TRBV5-6 and TRBJ1-2, with 8 nucleotides matching TRBD1. Germline V gene lookup returns CDR1 SGHDT and CDR2 YYEEEE. The trim removed 4 bases at V and 3 bases at J, leaving 11 bases unmatched. This CDR3 spans 16 amino acids. The full variable domain, rest sourced from reference TRBV5-6 and TRBJ1-2, is DAGVTQSPTHLIKTRGQQVTLRCSPKSGHDTVSWYQQALGQGPQFIFQYYEEEERQRGNFPDRFSGHQFPNYSSELNVNALLLGDSALYLCASSRGAGGSYYGYTFGSGTRLTVV.

Regarding this clonotype: Since a much larger clone is just one base distant, this may be a read error. This rearrangement joins TRBV5-4 to TRBJ2-7; D not certain. The germline gives CDR1 SGHNT, CDR2 YYREEE (reference sequence). This CDR3 region has 13 residues. CDR3 DNA: TGTGCCAGCAGCCCTGCTTCCACTCGCGTCTTCCACTTC. It specifies CASSPASTRVFHF.

DNA for the CDR3: TGTGCCAGCAGCTTAGTGGCCAACGTCCTGACTTTC. Translated: CASSLVANVLTF. The chain combines TRBV7-9 with TRBJ2-6, with unresolved D. Looked up from germline, CDR1 is SEHNR and CDR2 is FQNEAQ (reference sequence). Trimming took 1 base from V and 6 from J, leaving 1 base between them. The CDR3 runs 12 residues.

The chain is built from TRBV6-2 or TRBV6-3 and TRBJ2-5; D is uncertain. V was cut by 5 bases and J by 2 bases, with 6 bases left in between. The germline gives CDR1 MNHEY, CDR2 SVGEGT. The CDR3 spans 12 residues. The DNA of the CDR3 is TGTGCCAGCAGTCAGCAACAAGAGACCCAGTACTTC. This sequence encodes CASSQQQETQYF.

This clonotype was observed a few times. The V gene is TRBV10-3, the J gene TRBJ1-4; 10 bases are shared with TRBD1. Trimming cost V 4 bases and J 8 bases; bases outside gene matches: 1. The CDR3 is made up of 13 amino acids. The germline gives CDR1 ENHRY, CDR2 SYGVKD. As DNA, the CDR3 is TGTGCCATCAGTGGGGACAGGGGCGAAAAACTGTTTTTT. It specifies CAISGDRGEKLFF.

This clonotype occurred a few times. J is TRBJ2-1 and V is TRBV29-1; D ambiguous. In germline, CDR1 is SQVTM, CDR2 ANQGSEA. Trimming cost V 0 bases and J 6 bases, with 15 bases left between them. The CDR3 extends over 15 amino acids. The CDR3 is CSVEEAQVWGNEQFF. Here the CDR3 DNA reads TGCAGCGTTGAAGAGGCCCAAGTGTGGGGCAATGAGCAGTTCTTC.

A few counts support this clonotype. The V call is TRBV5-1, the J call TRBJ2-3; D is ambiguous. V shed 1 base and J shed 0 bases, with 9 bases lying between them. The CDR3 sequence is 15 residues long. CDR1 and CDR2 from the germline V gene are SGHRS and YFSETQ. This CDR3 is CASSLLPSSTDTQYF. The DNA of the CDR3 is TGCGCCAGCAGCTTGTTACCGTCCAGCACAGATACGCAGTATTTT.

The rearrangement links TRBV25-1 to TRBJ2-7, with a possible D match to TRBD1 (6 bases). Germline-derived CDR1 and CDR2 are MGHDK and SYGVNS. The ends were cut back, 5 bases at V and 3 bases at J, with 17 bases in the middle. This CDR3 has 15 amino acids. CDR3 loop: CASSTQGGYFYEQYF. CDR3 DNA sequence: TGTGCCAGCAGTACACAAGGGGGATACTTCTACGAGCAGTACTTC.

This clonotype was observed a few times. The rearrangement links TRBV20-1 to TRBJ1-5; a weak D match, TRBD1 (5 bases). V was clipped by 0 bases and J by 8 bases, with 17 bases between them. The CDR3 covers 15 residues. The V gene's germline CDR1 is DFQATT and CDR2 SNEGSKA (reference sequence). CDR3 residues: CSARDPRGSQKPQHF. In DNA, the CDR3 is TGCAGTGCTAGAGACCCCCGGGGCTCGCAGAAGCCCCAGCATTTT.

This clonotype has at least ten counts. The chain carries TRBV5-4 and TRBJ2-7; 9 bases are shared with TRBD1. CDR1 and CDR2 from the germline V gene are SGHNT and YYREEE (reference sequence). The CDR3 is 13 amino acids. V lost 5 bases to trimming and J lost 5 bases; unmatched junction nucleotides: 5. This CDR3 is CASSPGTGNEQYF. DNA of the CDR3: TGTGCCAGCAGTCCCGGGACAGGGAACGAGCAGTACTTC.

The J gene is TRBJ2-7, the V gene TRBV29-1; D unclear. Trimming took 7 bases from V and 6 from J, leaving 13 bases between them. This CDR3 is 11 amino acids long. Germline CDR1 SQVTM, CDR2 ANQGSEA. The CDR3 loop reads CSAGWGGEQYF. Here the CDR3 DNA reads TGCAGCGCGGGTTGGGGTGGCGAGCAGTACTTC.